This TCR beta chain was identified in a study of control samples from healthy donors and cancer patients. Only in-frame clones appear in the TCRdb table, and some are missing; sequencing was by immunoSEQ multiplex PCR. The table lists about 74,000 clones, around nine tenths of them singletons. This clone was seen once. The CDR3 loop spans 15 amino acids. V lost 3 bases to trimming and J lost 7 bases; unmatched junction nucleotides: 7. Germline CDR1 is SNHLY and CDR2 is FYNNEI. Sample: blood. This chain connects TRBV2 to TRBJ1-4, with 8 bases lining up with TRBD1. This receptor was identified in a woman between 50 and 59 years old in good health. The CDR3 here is CASSDLQGAGEKLFF. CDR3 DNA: TGTGCCAGCAGTGATCTTCAGGGGGCGGGTGAAAAACTGTTTTTT.